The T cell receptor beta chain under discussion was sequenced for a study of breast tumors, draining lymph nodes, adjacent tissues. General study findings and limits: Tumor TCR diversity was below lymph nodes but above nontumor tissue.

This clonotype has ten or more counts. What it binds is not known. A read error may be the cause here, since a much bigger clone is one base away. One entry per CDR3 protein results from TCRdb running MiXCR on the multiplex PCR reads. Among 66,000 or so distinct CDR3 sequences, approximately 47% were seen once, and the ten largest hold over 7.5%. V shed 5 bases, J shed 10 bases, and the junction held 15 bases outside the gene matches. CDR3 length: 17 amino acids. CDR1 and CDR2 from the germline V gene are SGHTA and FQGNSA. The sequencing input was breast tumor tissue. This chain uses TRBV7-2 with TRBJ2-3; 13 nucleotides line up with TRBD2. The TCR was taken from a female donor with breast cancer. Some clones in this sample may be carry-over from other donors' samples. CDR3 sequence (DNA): TGTGCCAGCAGCAGAGACGGACTAGCGGGAGTTATTGATCCGCAGTATTTT. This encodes CASSRDGLAGVIDPQYF.